The 12 T cell receptor beta chains reported below all come from one sample, sequenced in a study of cytomegalovirus exposure and HLA in healthy donors. The PCR was carried out with 60 Vbeta primers and 13 Jbeta primers. Assay: immunoSEQ multiplex PCR; the TCRdb copy retains only in-frame clones and omits some. The sample's table shows approximately 110,000 clones. The sample was PBMCs. These receptors were obtained from a man aged 25-45 years in good health and CMV-seronegative.

The rearrangement uses TRBV2 and TRBJ2-5; 9 positions match TRBD1. The J call could be wrong; TRBJ2-7 is a better fit for the DNA end. CDR3 length: 19 residues. Germline V gene lookup returns CDR1 SNHLY and CDR2 FYNNEI. CDR3 in DNA: TGTGCCAGCAGCTTCGACCCGCACGGACCGGGACAGGGTTCCTACGAGCAGTACTTC. It is translated as CASSFDPHGPGQGSYEQYF.

The V gene is TRBV21-1, the J gene TRBJ2-7; the table's D call of TRBD2 was not tested on the DNA. TRBV21-1 is reported as a pseudogene. The CDR3 extends over 11 amino acids. The chain's CDR3 is CASSKAEAQYF. The CDR3 DNA follows: TGTGCCAGCAGCAAAGCCGAAGCGCAGTACTTC.

The V gene is TRBV28, the J gene TRBJ1-2, with D uncertain. V lost 3 bases to trimming and J lost 4 bases, with 9 bases between them. Germline values: CDR1 MDHEN, CDR2 SYDVKM. The CDR3 sequence is 13 residues long. The CDR3 region has the DNA TGTGCCAGCAGTTTTAGAGGTGGCTATGGCTACACCTTC. The encoded protein is CASSFRGGYGYTF.

This chain uses TRBV30 with TRBJ1-6; unclear D gene. Trimming took 4 bases from V and 5 from J, leaving 12 bases between them. The CDR3 runs to 14 residues. CDR1 is GTSNPN and CDR2 is SVGIG in the germline V gene (reference sequence). The chain's CDR3 is CAWTRGADNSPLHF. The CDR3 nucleotides read TGTGCCTGGACTCGGGGTGCCGATAATTCACCCCTCCACTTT.

The V and J genes are TRBV6-6 and TRBJ1-4; 8 bases are shared with TRBD1. Germline CDR1 reads MNHNY; CDR2 reads SVGAGI (reference sequence). J gave up 7 bases and V 0 bases, and 7 bases lay outside the gene matches. CDR3 length equals 16 residues. The CDR3 protein is CASSYSSNRGGEKLFF. Written as DNA, the CDR3 is TGTGCCAGCAGTTACTCGAGTAACAGGGGGGGTGAAAAACTGTTTTTT.

The chain has TRBV10-3 and TRBJ1-1, with 9 bases aligning to TRBD1. The V gene end was trimmed by 10 bases and the J gene end by 0 bases; junction bases not matched to a gene: 21. The germline CDR1 and CDR2 sequences are ENHRY and SYGVKD. The CDR3 is 19 residues long. The CDR3 is CATAILGALGTGLNTEAFF. CDR3 nucleotide sequence: TGTGCCACCGCGATCCTGGGGGCCCTCGGGACAGGGTTGAACACTGAAGCTTTCTTT.

The rearrangement uses TRBV4-2 and TRBJ1-4; 8 nucleotides match TRBD1. The V gene end was trimmed by 5 bases and the J gene end by 5 bases; junction bases not matched to a gene: 7. Germline V gives CDR1 LGHNA, CDR2 YNFKEQ. The CDR3 has 15 amino acids. The DNA of the CDR3 is TGTGCCAGCAGCAGCAGGACAGGGCCCAATGAAAAACTGTTTTTT. Translating it yields CASSSRTGPNEKLFF.

The chain combines TRBV18 with TRBJ1-2; possible D gene TRBD1, 6 bases. V was trimmed by 6 bases and J by 0 bases, leaving 14 bases between them. Germline V gives CDR1 KGHSH, CDR2 LQKENI. This CDR3 is built from 15 residues. The CDR3 DNA reads as TGTGCCAGCTCTCAACGACAGGCTTCTAACTATGGCTACACCTTC. Protein sequence: CASSQRQASNYGYTF.

V usage is TRBV28 and J usage is TRBJ1-3; tentative D call: TRBD1 (5 bases). Germline values: CDR1 MDHEN, CDR2 SYDVKM. This CDR3 spans 15 amino acids. Trimming stripped 6 bases from V and 1 base from J, with 13 bases between. The CDR3 here is CASSLGPESGNTIYF. In nucleotides, the CDR3 is TGTGCCAGCAGCTTGGGGCCAGAATCTGGAAACACCATATATTTT.

This sequence joins TRBV5-1 and TRBJ2-5; a weak D match, TRBD1 (5 bases). The length of the CDR3 is 15 residues. Germline CDR1 SGHRS, CDR2 YFSETQ. V shed 4 bases and J shed 4 bases, with 17 bases lying between them. This chain's CDR3 is CASSPQTAQGETQYF. The CDR3 region has the DNA TGCGCCAGCAGCCCCCAGACAGCCCAGGGAGAGACCCAGTACTTC. Drawing the rest from reference TRBV5-1 and TRBJ2-5, the complete variable domain is KAGVTQTPRYLIKTRGQQVTLSCSPISGHRSVSWYQQTPGQGLQFLFEYFSETQRNKGNFPGRFSGRQFSNSRSEMNVSTLELGDSALYLCASSPQTAQGETQYFGPGTRLLVL.

The J gene is TRBJ2-5, the V gene TRBV11-2; 7 nucleotides align to TRBD2. Germline CDR1 reads SGHAT; CDR2 reads FQNNGV. The CDR3 extends over 14 amino acids. The V and J ends lost 2 bases and 2 bases, in that order; junction bases with no gene match: 2. The CDR3, as DNA: TGTGCCAGCAGCTTACTAGCGGTACAAGAGACCCAGTACTTC. This translates into CASSLLAVQETQYF.

The rearrangement uses TRBV6-5 and TRBJ1-2; TRBD1 matches at 8 bases. Looked up from germline, CDR1 is MNHEY and CDR2 is SVGAGI. J lost 5 bases, V lost 5 bases, and 4 bases had no gene match. This CDR3 is built from 13 residues. The CDR3 loop is CASSATGEYGYTF. The CDR3 DNA is TGTGCCAGCAGTGCGACAGGGGAGTATGGCTACACCTTC.